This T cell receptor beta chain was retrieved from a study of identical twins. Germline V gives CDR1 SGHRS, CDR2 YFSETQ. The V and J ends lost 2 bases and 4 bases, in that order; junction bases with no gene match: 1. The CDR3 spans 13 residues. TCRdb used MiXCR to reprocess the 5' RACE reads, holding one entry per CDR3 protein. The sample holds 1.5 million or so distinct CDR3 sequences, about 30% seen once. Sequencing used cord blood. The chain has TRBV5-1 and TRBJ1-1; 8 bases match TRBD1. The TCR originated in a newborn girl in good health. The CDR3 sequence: CASSFRGLTEAFF. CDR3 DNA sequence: TGCGCCAGCAGCTTCAGGGGGCTCACTGAAGCTTTCTTT.